The subject of this entry is one T cell receptor (beta chain). This sample is drawn from a study of graft-versus-host responses after intestinal transplantation. As for the study in general: Recipients had multivisceral, liver-intestinal, or isolated intestinal transplants. Once they had received anti-thymocyte globulin induction, all recipients took tacrolimus and steroids for about three years.

CDR1 and CDR2 (germline): GTSNPN, SVGIG (reference sequence). The ends lost 2 bases at V and 3 bases at J; junction bases unmatched: 4. The CDR3 sequence is 15 residues long. The data were produced by immunoSEQ multiplex PCR, yet TCRdb's version contains in-frame clones alone and is incomplete. Here the sample spans about 80,000 clones, roughly 90% being singletons. This sequence joins TRBV30 and TRBJ2-2, with TRBD1 matching over 9 bases. The sample here was PBMCs, taken 98 days after intestinal transplantation. This sequence originates from a human patient who received an intestinal transplant, so some T cells may come from the graft donor. CDR3 DNA sequence: TGTGCCTGGAGTTCGGGACAGGGACACACCGGGGAGCTGTTTTTT. Its protein product is CAWSSGQGHTGELFF.